These 12 T cell receptor beta chains share one sample of origin, sequenced in a study of CD8 T cells in Susac syndrome (dated by TCRdb to the late 2010s). The method behind the library was the immunoSEQ multiplex PCR assay. RNA was extracted using the RNeasy kit, and about 0.45 to 1 microgram was reverse transcribed with random hexamers. The public reads were reanalyzed by TCRdb: fastp trimming at Q25, MiXCR alignment, in-frame beta chains only. Each record represents a unique CDR3 protein, reported with the most common genes and DNA among its rows. The sample table contains a few hundred thousand distinct CDR3 sequences; only one count was recorded for approximately 95% of them. Clones ranked in the top ten supply just over 0.08% of the sample. Sequencing was carried out using CD4+ T cells from PBMCs. The receptors originated from a human donor with multiple sclerosis.

The chain combines TRBV5-1 with TRBJ1-2; unclear D gene. Trimming shortened V by 0 bases and J by 3 bases, and 15 bases separated the two germline ends. The germline CDR1 and CDR2 sequences are SGHRS and YFSETQ. CDR3 size: 16 residues. The CDR3, as DNA: TGCGCCAGCAGCTTGGGTAGGATCTTGAGAGACTATGGCTACACCTTC. It translates to CASSLGRILRDYGYTF.

The gene calls are TRBV6-6 and TRBJ1-4; a weak D match, TRBD1 (5 bases). The V and J ends lost 0 bases and 5 bases respectively, with 10 bases between them. CDR3 length: 15 residues. Germline lookup yields CDR1 MNHNY and CDR2 SVGAGI (reference sequence). CDR3 protein: CASSYSPPGNEKLFF. CDR3 DNA sequence: TGTGCCAGCAGTTACTCGCCCCCAGGGAATGAAAAACTGTTTTTT.

The J gene is TRBJ2-1, the V gene TRBV20-1, with 11 bases matching TRBD2. Trimming at V came to 4 bases and at J to 9 bases, leaving 8 bases not matched to a gene. From germline, CDR1 is DFQATT and CDR2 SNEGSKA (reference sequence). This CDR3 has 14 residues. CDR3 bases: TGCAGTGCTACGACTAGCGGGACGGGAAGTGAGCAGTTCTTC. Its protein product is CSATTSGTGSEQFF.

The chain carries TRBV12-3 or TRBV12-4 and TRBJ2-5; unclear D gene. The ends were cut back, 5 bases at V and 5 bases at J, with 12 bases in the middle. This CDR3 is 13 amino acids long. In DNA form, the CDR3 reads TGTGCCAGCAGTCCACAACACCCGGAGACCCAGTACTTC. Encoded protein: CASSPQHPETQYF.

For this clonotype: It is likely a read error, because the conserved phenylalanine at the end of the CDR3 is missing. V gene TRBV30 combines with J gene TRBJ2-1, with D perhaps matching TRBD2 (6 bases). Germline CDR1 and CDR2: GTSNPN and SVGIG (reference sequence). The CDR3 length is 12 residues. The CDR3 loop is CARRARDNEQFL. In DNA, the CDR3 is TGTGCACGGAGGGCGAGGGACAATGAGCAGTTCCTC.

The rearrangement links TRBV2 to TRBJ1-2, with 7 bases lining up with TRBD1. The ends lost 6 bases at V and 4 bases at J; junction bases unmatched: 8. The CDR3 consists of 14 residues. Germline assignment: CDR1 SNHLY and CDR2 FYNNEI. CDR3 sequence (DNA): TGTGCCAGCAGAGTTCGACAGGGCACCTATGGCTACACCTTC. Amino acids: CASRVRQGTYGYTF.

This clonotype has only one observation. The genes are TRBV30 and TRBJ2-5, with 15 bases lining up with TRBD2. CDR3 length equals 13 residues. Germline V CDR1 and CDR2: GTSNPN, SVGIG (reference sequence). With 7 bases clipped from V and 5 bases from J, the junction kept 2 bases outside the gene matches. CDR3 nucleotides: TGTGCCTCAGGGACTAGCGGGGGGGAGACCCAGTACTTC. As protein: CASGTSGGETQYF.

This rearrangement joins TRBV6-6 to TRBJ1-5, with a weak D call TRBD1 (5 bases). The CDR3 is 14 residues long. Germline V gene lookup returns CDR1 MNHNY and CDR2 SVGAGI (reference sequence). V lost 2 bases and J 4 bases, leaving 9 bases between the germline ends. Here the CDR3 DNA reads TGTGCCAGCAGTTACATGGGGGGTAATCAGCCCCAGCATTTT. Residues: CASSYMGGNQPQHF.

This clonotype occurred a few times. The V gene is TRBV27, the J gene TRBJ1-5, with D possibly TRBD1 on 5 matching bases. The length of the CDR3 is 14 residues. Per germline, CDR1 MNHEY and CDR2 SMNVEV (reference sequence). Trimming shortened V by 3 bases and J by 1 base, and 7 bases separated the two germline ends. CDR3 coding DNA: TGTGCCAGCAGTTTCCGGGGGAGCAATCAGCCCCAGCATTTT. Its translation is CASSFRGSNQPQHF.

The genes are TRBV24-1 and TRBJ2-1; D gene ambiguous. This CDR3 is built from 13 residues. Trimming stripped 2 bases from V and 8 bases from J, with 9 bases between. The germline CDR1 and CDR2 sequences are KGHDR and SFDVKD. DNA of the CDR3: TGTGCCACCAGTGATTCTTACGGCGATGAGCAGTTCTTC. This translates into CATSDSYGDEQFF.

This chain uses TRBV27 with TRBJ1-1; D ambiguous. This CDR3 is built from 14 residues. Germline CDR1 reads MNHEY; CDR2 reads SMNVEV (reference sequence). V dropped 2 bases and J dropped 2 bases, with 9 bases sitting between them. CDR3 in DNA: TGTGCCAGCAGTTTAAGAAGCGTCAACACTGAAGCTTTCTTT. Translating gives CASSLRSVNTEAFF.

This sequence joins TRBV7-9 and TRBJ2-3; D is uncertain. The CDR3 is made up of 14 amino acids. Trimming left V 5 bases short and J 5 bases short, with 14 bases between. Germline assignment: CDR1 SEHNR and CDR2 FQNEAQ (reference sequence). CDR3 loop: CASSPPAVGDTQYF. The DNA for the CDR3 is TGTGCCAGCAGCCCCCCCGCTGTCGGAGATACGCAGTATTTT.